This entry features one T cell receptor beta chain sequence. The antigen is not known. The source of the sample is a study of cytomegalovirus exposure and HLA in healthy donors. Findings of the study overall: A later analysis showed HLA-associated TCR beta chains outstripping equally common others in clonal expansion.

Use of 60 Vbeta and 13 Jbeta primers characterized the PCR. Profiling relied on immunoSEQ multiplex PCR, and the TCRdb table lists in-frame clones only, not all of them. The table has about 160,000 clones, around 80% seen once; the top ten hold more than 3.5%. V lost 0 bases to trimming and J lost 0 bases; unmatched junction nucleotides: 2. CDR1 and CDR2 from the germline V gene are ENHRY and SYGVKD. The CDR3 runs 16 residues. The gene calls are TRBV10-3 and TRBJ2-1, with 7 positions matching TRBD2. The sample comprised PBMCs. This clonotype originated in a man aged 35 to 55 in good health and CMV-seronegative. CDR3 region: CAISESGGGSYNEQFF. The CDR3 region has the DNA TGTGCCATCAGTGAGTCGGGGGGGGGCTCCTACAATGAGCAGTTCTTC.